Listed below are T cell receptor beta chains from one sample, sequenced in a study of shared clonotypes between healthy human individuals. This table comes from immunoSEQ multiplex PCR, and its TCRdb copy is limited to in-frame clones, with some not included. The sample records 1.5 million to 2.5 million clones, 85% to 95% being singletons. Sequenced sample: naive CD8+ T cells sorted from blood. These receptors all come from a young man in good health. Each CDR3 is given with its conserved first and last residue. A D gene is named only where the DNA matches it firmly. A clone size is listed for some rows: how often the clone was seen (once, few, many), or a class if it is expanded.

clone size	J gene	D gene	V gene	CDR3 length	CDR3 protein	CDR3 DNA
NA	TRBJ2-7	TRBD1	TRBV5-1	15	CASSVGQGKSYEQYF	TGCGCCAGCAGCGTGGGACAGGGGAAGAGCTACGAGCAGTACTTC
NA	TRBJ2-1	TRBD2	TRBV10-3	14	CAIVAGEGYNEQFF	TGTGCCATCGTAGCGGGAGAAGGGTACAATGAGCAGTTCTTC
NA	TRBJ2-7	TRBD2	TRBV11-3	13	CASSLGTSGEQYF	TGTGCCAGCAGCTTAGGGACTAGTGGCGAGCAGTACTTC
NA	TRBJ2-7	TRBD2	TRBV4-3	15	CASSQGTSGTYEQYF	TGCGCCAGCAGCCAAGGGACTAGCGGGACGTACGAGCAGTACTTC
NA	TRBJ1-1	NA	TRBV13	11	CASSFPGEAFF	TGTGCCAGCAGCTTTCCGGGGGAAGCTTTCTTT
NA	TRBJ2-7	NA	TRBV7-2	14	CASSNRAPANEQYF	TGTGCCAGCAGCAACCGGGCCCCAGCCAACGAGCAGTACTTC
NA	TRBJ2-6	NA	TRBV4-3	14	CASSLAAGANVLTF	TGCGCCAGCAGCCTGGCCGCTGGGGCCAACGTCCTGACTTTC
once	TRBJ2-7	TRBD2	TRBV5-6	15	CASSLKREGNYEQYF	TGTGCCAGCAGCCTTAAGCGGGAGGGAAACTACGAGCAGTACTTC
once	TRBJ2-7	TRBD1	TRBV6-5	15	CASSTPRQGFYEQYF	TGTGCCAGCAGTACCCCCCGACAGGGTTTCTACGAGCAGTACTTC
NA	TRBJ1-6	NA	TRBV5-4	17	CASSLEVGQGYNSPLHF	TGTGCCAGCAGCTTAGAAGTAGGGCAAGGCTATAATTCACCCCTCCACTTT
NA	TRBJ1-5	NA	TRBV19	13	CASMGGVNQPQHF	TGTGCCAGTATGGGAGGGGTCAATCAGCCCCAGCATTTT
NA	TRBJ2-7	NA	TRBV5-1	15	CASSLAPVGTYEQYF	TGCGCCAGCAGCCTGGCCCCCGTGGGGACCTACGAGCAGTACTTC
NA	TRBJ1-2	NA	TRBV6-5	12	CASSPGIYGYTF	TGTGCCAGCAGCCCGGGAATTTATGGCTACACCTTC
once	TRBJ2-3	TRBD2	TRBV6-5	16	CASSYSPSGNTDTQYF	TGTGCCAGCAGTTACTCCCCTAGCGGGAACACAGATACGCAGTATTTT
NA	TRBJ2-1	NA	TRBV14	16	CASSPPGGGQWDEQFF	TGTGCCAGCAGCCCGCCGGGGGGCGGGCAATGGGATGAGCAGTTCTTC
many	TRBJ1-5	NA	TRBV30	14	CAWGWENSNQPQHF	TGTGCCTGGGGCTGGGAAAATAGCAATCAGCCCCAGCATTTT
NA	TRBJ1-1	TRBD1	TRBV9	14	CASSVDRGNTEAFF	TGTGCCAGCAGCGTCGACAGGGGAAACACTGAAGCTTTCTTT
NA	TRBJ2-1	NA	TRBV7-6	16	CASSLVDYSLYNEQFF	TGTGCCAGCAGCTTAGTGGATTACAGCCTCTACAATGAGCAGTTCTTC
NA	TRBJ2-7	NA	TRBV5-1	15	CASSLGTASSYEQYF	TGCGCCAGCAGCTTGGGGACGGCGAGCTCCTACGAGCAGTACTTC
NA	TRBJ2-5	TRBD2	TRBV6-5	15	CASSSGPSGGETQYF	TGTGCCAGCAGTTCGGGACCTAGCGGCGGAGAGACCCAGTACTTC
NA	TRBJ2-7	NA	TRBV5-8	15	CASSWGVTGSHEQYF	TGTGCCAGCAGCTGGGGCGTCACAGGGTCCCACGAGCAGTACTTC
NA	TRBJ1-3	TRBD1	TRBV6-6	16	CASSWARGLFGNTIYF	TGTGCCAGCAGTTGGGCGAGGGGGCTGTTTGGAAACACCATATATTTT
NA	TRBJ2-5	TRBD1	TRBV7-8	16	CASSTYRDRGVETQYF	TGTGCCAGCAGTACCTACCGGGACAGGGGTGTAGAGACCCAGTACTTC
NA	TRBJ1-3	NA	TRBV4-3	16	CASSPRDGNSGNTIYF	TGCGCCAGCAGCCCCCGGGACGGAAACTCTGGAAACACCATATATTTT
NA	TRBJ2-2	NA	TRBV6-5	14	CASSYVSHTGELFF	TGTGCCAGCAGTTACGTATCTCACACCGGGGAGCTGTTTTTT
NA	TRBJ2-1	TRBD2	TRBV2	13	CASTAGGSNEQFF	TGTGCCAGCACAGCGGGAGGAAGTAATGAGCAGTTCTTC
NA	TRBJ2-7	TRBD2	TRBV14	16	CASSHLAGSPPYEQYF	TGTGCCAGCAGCCACCTAGCGGGATCTCCCCCCTACGAGCAGTACTTC
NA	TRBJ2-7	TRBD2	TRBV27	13	CASRLAVTYEQYF	TGTGCCAGCAGACTAGCGGTTACCTACGAGCAGTACTTC
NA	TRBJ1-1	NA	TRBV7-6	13	CASSLLVNTEAFF	TGTGCCAGCAGCCTCCTGGTGAACACTGAAGCTTTCTTT
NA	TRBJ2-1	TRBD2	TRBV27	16	CASSLSAGATYNEQFF	TGTGCCAGCAGTTTGTCCGCGGGAGCCACCTACAATGAGCAGTTCTTC
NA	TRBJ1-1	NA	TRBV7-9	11	CASSLAAEAFF	TGTGCCAGCAGCTTAGCCGCCGAAGCTTTCTTT
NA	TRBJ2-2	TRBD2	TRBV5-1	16	CASSLSREAGTGELFF	TGCGCCAGCAGCTTGTCCCGGGAGGCTGGGACCGGGGAGCTGTTTTTT
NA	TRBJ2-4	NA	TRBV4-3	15	CASSQVRSGQNIQYF	TGCGCCAGCAGCCAAGTTCGCAGCGGACAAAACATTCAGTACTTC
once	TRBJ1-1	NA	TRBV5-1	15	CASTKSSGGVNEAFF	TGCGCCAGCACCAAGTCCTCAGGAGGGGTGAATGAAGCTTTCTTT